These 23 T cell receptor beta chains were sequenced from one sample in a study of blood T cell repertoires in COVID-19. Sequencing was performed with immunoSEQ multiplex PCR; in TCRdb, only in-frame clones are kept and a portion is missing. The sample carries roughly 190,000 clones, 70% to 90% recorded once. Sample: peripheral blood. The source is a woman of 80 years or more in a cohort sampled during active or convalescent COVID-19.

The chain carries TRBV4-2 and TRBJ1-4; no clear D. This CDR3 spans 16 amino acids. V was shortened by 0 bases and J by 1 base, with 9 bases between the two germline ends. CDR1 and CDR2 from the germline V gene are LGHNA and YNFKEQ. The DNA of the CDR3 is TGTGCCAGCAGCCAAGAGTACCGGAGAACTAATGAAAAACTGTTTTTT. The encoded protein is CASSQEYRRTNEKLFF.

This chain links TRBV10-2 with TRBJ2-4, with 10 bases identical to TRBD1. V shed 1 base, J shed 3 bases, and the junction held 6 bases outside the gene matches. Germline V CDR1 and CDR2: WSHSY, SAAADI. The CDR3 has 17 residues. CDR3 sequence: CASSEWTGGIGKNIQYF. The CDR3, as DNA: TGCGCCAGCAGTGAGTGGACAGGGGGAATAGGCAAAAACATTCAGTACTTC.

The rearrangement joins TRBV7-9 to TRBJ2-1; the D is unclear. CDR3 length: 14 amino acids. Trimming cost V 1 base and J 6 bases, with 10 bases left between them. CDR1 and CDR2 from the germline V gene are SEHNR and FQNEAQ (reference sequence). In DNA, the CDR3 is TGTGCCAGCAGCTTAGGTTCCAGGTCCAATGAGCAGTTCTTC. Protein: CASSLGSRSNEQFF. The full variable domain, completed using reference TRBV7-9 and TRBJ2-1, is DTGVSQNPRHKITKRGQNVTFRCDPISEHNRLYWYRQTLGQGPEFLTYFQNEAQLEKSRLLSDRFSAERPKGSFSTLEIQRTEQGDSAMYLCASSLGSRSNEQFFGPGTRLTVL.

The V gene is TRBV30, the J gene TRBJ1-1, with D possibly being TRBD1 (6 bases). This CDR3 has 13 amino acids. Looked up from germline, CDR1 is GTSNPN and CDR2 is SVGIG (reference sequence). Trimming took off 0 bases at V and 4 bases at J, with 9 bases between the two ends. CDR3 amino acids: CAWSVRGGTEAFF. The CDR3 bases are TGTGCCTGGAGTGTAAGAGGGGGCACTGAAGCTTTCTTT.

The chain uses TRBV19 and TRBJ2-5, with D maybe TRBD1 (6 bases). The ends were cut back, 3 bases at V and 1 base at J, with 12 bases in the middle. CDR1 LNHDA and CDR2 SQIVND come from the germline V gene (reference sequence). This CDR3 spans 15 amino acids. The CDR3 nucleotides read TGTGCCAGTAGTATTCAGGGACACTCCCAAGAGACCCAGTACTTC. The encoded protein is CASSIQGHSQETQYF.

Of note for this clone: At one end the junction does not follow the germline gene, possibly because of a read error. V and J are TRBV7-2 and TRBJ2-5, with TRBD2 matching over 8 bases. CDR1 and CDR2 from the germline V gene are SGHTA and FQGNSA. CDR3 size: 16 residues. The CDR3 DNA sequence: TGTGCCAGCAGTTTAGGATTGGCTAGCGGGTGGGAGACCCAGTACTTC. Translation: CASSLGLASGWETQYF.

In its sample, this clone was seen a few times. The chain carries TRBV2 and TRBJ2-3, with 11 bases identical to TRBD2. V lost 1 base and J lost 3; bases outside the gene matches: 6. From germline, CDR1 is SNHLY and CDR2 FYNNEI. The CDR3 extends over 17 amino acids. The CDR3 DNA reads as TGTGCCAGCAGTGAAGGGAGACTAGCGGGGAGAACAGATACGCAGTATTTT. Residues: CASSEGRLAGRTDTQYF.

The V gene is TRBV7-9, the J gene TRBJ1-5; 12 positions agree with TRBD1. There are 15 residues in the CDR3. J gave up 6 bases and V 4 bases, and 4 bases lay outside the gene matches. Germline CDR1 is SEHNR and CDR2 is FQNEAQ (reference sequence). CDR3 nucleotides: TGTGCCAGCAGCTACGGGACAGGGGGCGTTCAGCCCCAGCATTTT. Residues: CASSYGTGGVQPQHF.

The chain links TRBV24-1 to TRBJ2-7; D is undetermined. From germline, CDR1 is KGHDR and CDR2 SFDVKD. V was trimmed by 12 bases and J by 0 bases, leaving 14 bases between them. There are 13 residues in the CDR3. Written as DNA, the CDR3 is TGTGCCCTTTTCGTTCAGGTCTCCTACGAGCAGTACTTC. Its translation is CALFVQVSYEQYF.

The gene calls are TRBV7-9 and TRBJ1-1; TRBD1 agrees at 8 bases. CDR1 SEHNR and CDR2 FQNEAQ come from the germline V gene (reference sequence). V was pared by 1 base and J by 10 bases, with 11 bases of the junction left unmatched. The CDR3 consists of 15 residues. The CDR3 DNA reads TGTGCCAGCAGCTTAGTAACAGGACAGGGATTTGGAGCTTTCTTT. Its protein is CASSLVTGQGFGAFF.

J is TRBJ2-7 and V is TRBV18, with D tentatively TRBD2 (5 bases). The CDR3 is 13 amino acids. V gave up 6 bases and J gave up 2 bases, with 11 bases separating them. Germline V gene lookup returns CDR1 KGHSH and CDR2 LQKENI. In DNA, the CDR3 is TGTGCCAGCTCGCCGGACGGGACCTACGAGCAGTACGTC. Translating gives CASSPDGTYEQYV.

V usage is TRBV5-1 and J usage is TRBJ2-5; 11 bases line up with TRBD2. The germline CDR1 and CDR2 sequences are SGHRS and YFSETQ. This CDR3 has 15 amino acids. Trimming took 4 bases from V and 1 from J; bases not matched to a gene: 3. The CDR3 loop reads CASSPGTSGQETQYF. The CDR3 bases are TGCGCCAGCAGCCCCGGGACTAGCGGCCAAGAGACCCAGTACTTC. Complete variable domain (other parts from reference TRBV5-1 and TRBJ2-5): KAGVTQTPRYLIKTRGQQVTLSCSPISGHRSVSWYQQTPGQGLQFLFEYFSETQRNKGNFPGRFSGRQFSNSRSEMNVSTLELGDSALYLCASSPGTSGQETQYFGPGTRLLVL.

The rearrangement uses TRBV27 and TRBJ2-2, with D possibly TRBD1 on 5 matching bases. Trimming removed 3 bases at V and 2 bases at J, with 13 bases between. The CDR3 has 16 residues. In germline, CDR1 is MNHEY, CDR2 SMNVEV (reference sequence). This CDR3 reads CASSFKGQGNTGELFF. CDR3 in DNA: TGTGCCAGCAGTTTCAAGGGGCAGGGAAACACCGGGGAGCTGTTTTTT.

The CDR3 is CASSLSSGGDNEQFF. CDR3 sequence (DNA): TGTGCCAGCAGCTTATCGAGCGGGGGGGACAATGAGCAGTTCTTC. This chain joins TRBV7-6 and TRBJ2-1; TRBD2 matches at 10 bases. The CDR3 has 15 residues. The trim removed 2 bases at V and 5 bases at J, leaving 3 bases unmatched. Germline values: CDR1 SGHVS, CDR2 FNYEAQ. Drawing the rest from reference TRBV7-6 and TRBJ2-1, the complete variable domain is GAGVSQSPRYKVTKRGQDVALRCDPISGHVSLYWYRQALGQGPEFLTYFNYEAQQDKSGLPNDRFSAERPEGSISTLTIQRTEQRDSAMYRCASSLSSGGDNEQFFGPGTRLTVL.

V and J are TRBV4-1 and TRBJ1-2, with a tentative D call TRBD1 (5 bases). The CDR3 contains 15 residues. CDR1 MGHRA and CDR2 YSYEKL come from the germline V gene. Trimming removed 2 bases from V and 8 bases from J, with 18 bases in between. The chain's CDR3 is CASSQPGTRTYGYTF. DNA for the CDR3: TGCGCCAGCAGCCAACCGGGGACTCGGACATACGGCTACACCTTC.

The chain combines TRBV10-3 with TRBJ2-7, with D tentatively TRBD2 (5 bases). The germline CDR1 and CDR2 sequences are ENHRY and SYGVKD. V lost 3 bases to trimming and J lost 0 bases, with 12 bases between them. This CDR3 is 15 amino acids long. The CDR3 nucleotides read TGTGCCATCAGTGATGAGGGTAAAAGCTCCTACGAGCAGTACTTC. It translates to CAISDEGKSSYEQYF.

The chain carries TRBV5-4 and TRBJ2-5; TRBD2 is a possible D gene (6 bases). CDR1 SGHNT and CDR2 YYREEE come from the germline V gene (reference sequence). V lost 1 base to trimming and J lost 8 bases, with 12 bases between them. The CDR3 is 13 amino acids. CDR3 sequence (DNA): TGTGCCAGCAGCTTGCCCCCGGGAGAAACCCAGTACTTC. It specifies CASSLPPGETQYF. Complete variable domain (other parts from reference TRBV5-4 and TRBJ2-5): ETGVTQSPTHLIKTRGQQVTLRCSSQSGHNTVSWYQQALGQGPQFIFQYYREEENGRGNFPPRFSGLQFPNYSSELNVNALELDDSALYLCASSLPPGETQYFGPGTRLLVL.

This clone was observed a handful of times. The V and J genes are TRBV11-2 and TRBJ1-2; 12 positions match TRBD1. CDR1 SGHAT and CDR2 FQNNGV come from the germline V gene. This CDR3 region has 15 residues. The junction had 5 bases not matched to a gene; V was cut back by 1 base and J by 8 bases. The CDR3, as DNA: TGTGCCAGCAGCTTAGCGGGACAGGGGGCGTGGGGCTACACCTTC. Translating gives CASSLAGQGAWGYTF.

This sequence joins TRBV19 and TRBJ1-2, with 9 bases lining up with TRBD1. The CDR3 contains 16 residues. J lost 4 bases, V lost 5 bases, and 11 bases had no gene match. Per the germline V gene, CDR1 is LNHDA and CDR2 is SQIVND (reference sequence). CDR3 nucleotide sequence: TGTGCCAGTAGTTCCGCCACAGGGGGCATTAGCTATGGCTACACCTTC. Protein: CASSSATGGISYGYTF.

V usage is TRBV10-3 and J usage is TRBJ2-3; 8 nucleotides align to TRBD2. The CDR3 contains 17 residues. Trimming at V came to 0 bases and at J to 2 bases, leaving 7 bases not matched to a gene. Germline CDR1 is ENHRY and CDR2 is SYGVKD. CDR3 region: CAISESKTGGNTDTQYF. CDR3 DNA: TGTGCCATCAGTGAGTCAAAGACGGGGGGGAACACAGATACGCAGTATTTT.

The chain recombines TRBV18 with TRBJ1-1; D gene ambiguous. The germline V gene encodes CDR1 KGHSH and CDR2 LQKENI. Trimming cost V 10 bases and J 0 bases, with 12 bases left between them. The CDR3 spans 13 residues. The CDR3 nucleotides read TGTGCCACCCGGGAGGGTTTGAACACTGAAGCTTTCTTT. Protein sequence: CATREGLNTEAFF.

The chain has TRBV25-1 and TRBJ1-5, with 10 positions matching TRBD1. This CDR3 comprises 17 residues. Trimming cost V 5 bases and J 0 bases; bases outside gene matches: 7. Germline loops: CDR1 MGHDK, CDR2 SYGVNS. DNA of the CDR3: TGTGCCAGCAGTCTATGGGACAGGGGTAATAGCAATCAGCCCCAGCATTTT. This codes for CASSLWDRGNSNQPQHF.

CDR3 DNA sequence: TGCAGCGTTGAAAACGGGGGTGAAGCTTTCTTT. Protein: CSVENGGEAFF. The chain joins TRBV29-1 to TRBJ1-1, with D tentatively TRBD1 (5 bases). V was cut by 2 bases and J by 7 bases, with 8 bases left in between. Germline V gene sequence: CDR1 SQVTM, CDR2 ANQGSEA. The CDR3 loop spans 11 amino acids.